This TCR beta chain was identified during a study of beta chain features in type 1 diabetes. General observations from the study: Patients with Type 1 diabetes showed moderately but significantly shorter TCRB CDR3s in all four CD4+ subsets. For cells with high TCR expression, cDNA sequencing could yield over-representation. Fewer junction insertions and more nucleotide deletions appeared in type 1 diabetes patients.

This clone was seen a handful of times. Its specificity is unknown. Stem cell-like memory, regulatory, central memory and naive CD4+ cells were sorted via CD45RO/CCR7/CD25/CD127/CD95/CD27. The ends lost 1 base at V and 0 bases at J; junction bases unmatched: 6. The CDR3 has 16 amino acids. In germline, CDR1 is SGHTA, CDR2 FQGNSA. Sequencing targeted expressed TCRB transcripts, as all isolated RNA had been reverse transcribed. The protocol was immunoSEQ multiplex PCR, while the TCRdb copy is restricted to in-frame clones and leaves out a portion. The sample comprises about 160,000 clones, around 8.3% of which are singletons, and more than 0.45% rests with the top ten.

The TCR sequence derives from a young woman with type 1 diabetes. Sequenced input: central memory CD4+ T cells from blood. The chain carries TRBV7-2 and TRBJ2-7, with 7 bases that match TRBD2. This chain's CDR3 is CASSLVGGGSSYEQYF. The DNA of the CDR3 is TGTGCCAGCAGCTTAGTTGGGGGGGGGAGCTCCTACGAGCAGTACTTC.